This TCR beta chain was captured by sequencing in a study of CXCR3-negative and CXCR3-positive naive CD8 T cells. Overall study results and limits: In CXCR3-positive naive cells, the TRB CDR3s were more hydrophobic than in CXCR3-negative naive cells. The majority of assays used fresh PBMCs, and CXCR3 expression partially decreased after cryopreservation. Both of the naive subsets showed about the same high diversity, but memory CD8+ cells had much less.

UMI-labeled TRB cDNA libraries were prepared by 5' RACE. After re-calling the 5' RACE reads, TCRdb lists one entry per CDR3 protein, DNA absent. The sample data list around 120,000 distinct CDR3 sequences. A note on this clonotype: Its antigen is not known.

Sequencing used naive CXCR3+ CD8+ T cells from blood. Subset indicated: CD45RO-CCR7+CD27+CD95- naive CD8+ T cells expressing CXCR3 (TNR3+). This receptor was obtained from a human donor in good health. Some clones in this sample may be carry-over from other donors' samples.

This chain's CDR3 is CASSQDERGGGGYEQYF. This rearrangement joins TRBV14 to TRBJ2-7; TCRdb outputs TRBD1, but without DNA this stays unchecked. Germline assignment: CDR1 SGHDN and CDR2 FVKESK. The CDR3 sequence is 17 residues long.